The sequence of this T cell receptor beta chain was determined in a study of cytomegalovirus exposure and HLA in healthy donors. Study as a whole: In an earlier analysis, 95 million to 140 million unique TCR beta sequences were found from some 170 million T cells. In terms of ancestry, the Caucasian-associated cluster contained 80% to 90% of the approximately 400 genotyped donors. Study-level points and caveats: A later analysis showed that HLA-associated TCR beta chains had undergone more clonal expansion than equally common others.

Use of 60 Vbeta and 13 Jbeta primers characterized the PCR. TCRdb's copy holds only in-frame clones and misses some; the assay was immunoSEQ multiplex PCR. The sample contains under 200,000 clones, over 70% of which appear only once. A word on this clone: Its antigen remains unknown.

This TCR came from a male donor in good health and CMV-seropositive. Source material: PBMCs.

The CDR3 region has the DNA TGCGCCAGCAGCTCCGGACAGTTAACTGAAGCTTTCTTT. The encoded protein is CASSSGQLTEAFF. The rearrangement links TRBV5-1 to TRBJ1-1, with TRBD1 as a possible D gene (6 bases). The germline V gene has CDR1 SGHRS and CDR2 YFSETQ. Trimming removed 3 bases at V and 5 bases at J, with 11 bases between. The CDR3 spans 13 residues.